Sequencing of this T cell receptor (beta chain) was carried out in a study of graft-versus-host responses after intestinal transplantation. At the level of the study: After anti-thymocyte globulin induction, recipients took tacrolimus and steroids for approximately 3 years. Regarding the study as a whole: Within the allografts of patients who had graft-donor T cell macrochimerism, graft-versus-host to host-versus-graft clonal ratios were high.

This table comes from immunoSEQ multiplex PCR, and its TCRdb copy is limited to in-frame clones, with some not included. The profile shows approximately 99,000 clones, 91% of them singletons. The CDR3 is 16 amino acids. V was pared by 8 bases and J by 3 bases, with 17 bases between. CDR1 MGHDK and CDR2 SYGVNS come from the germline V gene. In the case of this clone: Its antigen is still unknown. At the DNA level, this CDR3 is encoded by other sequences in the same sample as well.

The chain is built from TRBV25-1 and TRBJ1-6; a weak D match, TRBD1 (5 bases). Source: unstimulated CD4+ T cells sorted from spleen or lymph node cells, taken before transplant. The receptor's source is a human donor who was the organ donor for an intestinal transplant. The DNA for the CDR3 is TGTGCCAGCCCCCACCTGACGGGGGGCTATAATTCACCCCTCCACTTT. It yields the protein CASPHLTGGYNSPLHF. The whole variable domain, remainder taken from reference TRBV25-1 and TRBJ1-6, is EADIYQTPRYLVIGTGKKITLECSQTMGHDKMYWYQQDPGMELHLIHYSYGVNSTEKGDLSSESTVSRIRTEHFPLTLESARPSHTSQYLCASPHLTGGYNSPLHFGNGTRLTVT.